This entry concerns a single T cell receptor beta chain. CDR1 MDHEN and CDR2 SYDVKM come from the germline V gene. The CDR3 contains 13 residues. Trimming stripped 2 bases from V and 2 bases from J, with 7 bases between. This entry comes from a study of T cell repertoires in ileal Crohn's disease. Produced via immunoSEQ multiplex PCR; TCRdb's table is partial and in-frame only. The sample holds several thousand clones; around 70% are singletons and the top ten take approximately 8.9%. Time point meaning: proximal margin of the surgical specimen (macroscopically non-inflamed). The TCR sequence derives from an adult with Crohn's disease. The chain combines TRBV28 with TRBJ2-7; the D is unclear. Sequenced sample: ileal tissue. CDR3 bases: TGTGCCAGCAGTTTAGGGATTACCTACGAGCAGTACTTC. It encodes CASSLGITYEQYF.